Given below is one TCR beta chain in context. The data were obtained in a study of blood T cell repertoires in COVID-19. Only in-frame clones appear in the TCRdb table, and some are missing; sequencing was by immunoSEQ multiplex PCR. The table shows fewer than 30,000 clones, with roughly 87% occurring only once. V was trimmed by 3 bases and J by 3 bases, leaving 11 bases between them. Germline V gene sequence: CDR1 MDHEN, CDR2 SYDVKM. The CDR3 covers 15 residues. The receptor was isolated from a human donor in a cohort sampled during active COVID-19. The chain recombines TRBV28 with TRBJ1-4, with a weak D call TRBD1 (5 bases). Material for sequencing was peripheral blood. The DNA for the CDR3 is TGTGCCAGCAGTTTCCAGGGTAGACCTAATGAAAAACTGTTTTTT. Amino acids: CASSFQGRPNEKLFF.